Following are 20 T cell receptor beta chains from one sample sequenced in a study of control samples from healthy donors and cancer patients. Profiled with immunoSEQ multiplex PCR; TCRdb holds only in-frame clones, not every one. This table holds about 85,000 clones, 85% to 90% found once. The sample consisted of blood. All receptors derive from a woman aged 60 to 75 in good health.

This rearrangement joins TRBV28 to TRBJ2-3, with TRBD2 matching over 15 bases. The V segment lost 5 bases and the J segment 4 bases; nucleotides outside the gene matches: 10. Germline V gene lookup returns CDR1 MDHEN and CDR2 SYDVKM. There are 18 residues in the CDR3. CDR3 coding DNA: TGTGCCAGCAGTCCGACAGGGGGACTAGCGGGAGGACCAGATACGCAGTATTTT. Translation: CASSPTGGLAGGPDTQYF.

The table lists this clone with a count of one. J is TRBJ1-1 and V is TRBV14; D ambiguous. Trimming stripped 2 bases from V and 0 bases from J, with 4 bases between. The CDR3 has 13 amino acids. In germline, CDR1 is SGHDN, CDR2 FVKESK. In DNA, the CDR3 is TGTGCCAGCAGCCAATACATGAACACTGAAGCTTTCTTT. This gives the protein CASSQYMNTEAFF.

This clone has only a few counts. This rearrangement joins TRBV6-8 to TRBJ2-3; 9 positions agree with TRBD2. The CDR3 spans 19 residues. Germline CDR1 is MNHGY and CDR2 is SAAAGT. V dropped 8 bases and J dropped 1; count of bases not matched to a gene: 19. DNA for the CDR3: TGTGCCAGCGGGCTGTGGGCTAGCGGGGAGCAGGGGGGCACAGATACGCAGTATTTT. It is translated as CASGLWASGEQGGTDTQYF.

This chain links TRBV7-3 with TRBJ2-7; unclear D gene. CDR3 length: 13 amino acids. CDR1 is SGHTA and CDR2 is FQGTGA in the germline V gene. V was shortened by 6 bases and J by 6 bases, with 15 bases between the two germline ends. CDR3 coding DNA: TGTGCCAGCAGGAGGCCCAACCTGGGCGAGCAGTACTTC. Translating it yields CASRRPNLGEQYF.

The rearrangement links TRBV13 to TRBJ2-1; D may be TRBD1 (6 bases). CDR1 is PRHDT, CDR2 FYEKMQ, per germline (reference sequence). Trimming took off 6 bases at V and 5 bases at J, with 17 bases between the two ends. This CDR3 comprises 15 residues. CDR3 sequence: CASSLPQGKDNEQFF. The CDR3, as DNA: TGTGCCAGCAGTCTACCCCAGGGGAAAGACAATGAGCAGTTCTTC.

V and J are TRBV6-2 or TRBV6-3 and TRBJ2-7, with D perhaps assigned TRBD1 or TRBD2 (5 bases each). Trimming removed 4 bases from V and 2 bases from J, with 30 bases in between. CDR3 length equals 20 residues. Per the germline V gene, CDR1 is MNHEY and CDR2 is SVGEGT. The CDR3 DNA sequence: TGTGCCAGCAGTTCCTCAACACTATGGGGACCTAACGCGCCGACCTACGAGCAGTACTTC. Translation: CASSSSTLWGPNAPTYEQYF.

The chain joins TRBV2 to TRBJ2-7, with 15 nucleotides matching TRBD2. The CDR3 totals 17 residues. Germline CDR1 and CDR2: SNHLY and FYNNEI. The V gene end was trimmed by 7 bases and the J gene end by 4 bases; junction bases not matched to a gene: 11. The chain's CDR3 is CASIPGLAGGASYEQYF. The DNA of the CDR3 is TGTGCCAGCATACCGGGACTAGCGGGGGGAGCTTCTTACGAGCAGTACTTC.

Judged by abundance, this clone is large. The chain combines TRBV18 with TRBJ1-4, with D unclear. The V and J ends lost 3 bases and 2 bases respectively, with 7 bases between them. CDR3 size: 14 residues. Germline CDR1 is KGHSH and CDR2 is LQKENI. The CDR3 loop is CASSPPDTNEKLFF. CDR3 nucleotides: TGTGCCAGCTCACCTCCGGATACTAATGAAAAACTGTTTTTT.

The genes are TRBV5-1 and TRBJ1-4; D might be TRBD1 (6 bases). CDR1 and CDR2 from the germline V gene are SGHRS and YFSETQ. This CDR3 is built from 15 residues. V was clipped by 4 bases and J by 8 bases, with 18 bases between them. The CDR3 DNA sequence: TGCGCCAGCAGCCCCAGGGGAGGGGGGGACGAAAAACTGTTTTTT. Translated, it gives CASSPRGGGDEKLFF.

As concerns this clone: This specimen includes other DNA sequences encoding the same CDR3. This chain connects TRBV5-1 to TRBJ1-3; no firm D call. V was trimmed by 0 bases and J by 3 bases, leaving 4 bases between them. The germline V gene encodes CDR1 SGHRS and CDR2 YFSETQ. The CDR3 totals 13 residues. The CDR3 DNA reads TGCGCCAGCAGCTTGGGGAGTGGAAACACCATATATTTT. The encoded protein is CASSLGSGNTIYF.

The chain combines TRBV11-2 with TRBJ2-7, with a possible D match to TRBD1 (6 bases). The length of the CDR3 is 14 residues. Germline-derived CDR1 and CDR2 are SGHAT and FQNNGV. Trimming took off 3 bases at V and 9 bases at J, with 18 bases between the two ends. Written as DNA, the CDR3 is TGTGCCAGCAGCTTCGGACAGTTGTACGAGGTGCAGTACTTC. Amino acids: CASSFGQLYEVQYF.

The chain couples TRBV14 to TRBJ2-7; D is uncertain. Trimming took off 0 bases at V and 3 bases at J, with 15 bases between the two ends. The CDR3 length is 16 residues. Germline V lookup: CDR1 SGHDN, CDR2 FVKESK. The CDR3 sequence: CASSQDGWAWGYEQYF. The CDR3 region has the DNA TGTGCCAGCAGCCAAGATGGCTGGGCCTGGGGCTACGAGCAGTACTTC.

The count of this clone is one. This rearrangement joins TRBV13 to TRBJ1-1; 9 bases map to TRBD1. The trim removed 3 bases at V and 3 bases at J, leaving 5 bases unmatched. In germline, CDR1 is PRHDT, CDR2 FYEKMQ (reference sequence). This CDR3 is built from 15 residues. The CDR3 region is CASSFDRGAHTEAFF. The CDR3 DNA is TGTGCCAGCAGCTTCGACAGGGGGGCTCACACTGAAGCTTTCTTT.

The V call is TRBV11-2, the J call TRBJ2-7; the D gene could be TRBD1 or TRBD2 (5 bases each). CDR1 and CDR2 from the germline V gene are SGHAT and FQNNGV. V was clipped by 4 bases and J by 3 bases, with 16 bases between them. The CDR3 is made up of 15 amino acids. CDR3 amino acids: CASSSSRDHYYEQYF. DNA for the CDR3: TGTGCCAGCAGCTCATCCCGGGACCACTACTACGAGCAGTACTTC.

The chain is built from TRBV27 and TRBJ2-2, with TRBD1 identical over 9 bases. Germline-derived CDR1 and CDR2 are MNHEY and SMNVEV (reference sequence). The CDR3 is 15 amino acids. The J segment lost 4 bases and the V segment lost 5 bases, leaving 5 bases of the junction unmatched. CDR3 DNA sequence: TGTGCCAGCAGTAAACAGGGGGCGGGCACCGGGGAGCTGTTTTTT. Its translation: CASSKQGAGTGELFF.

CDR3 protein: CASSLGGGTLYGYTF. In DNA, the CDR3 is TGCGCCAGCAGCTTGGGTGGTGGGACCCTCTATGGCTACACCTTC. The gene calls are TRBV5-1 and TRBJ1-2; TRBD1 is a possible D gene (5 bases). Germline values: CDR1 SGHRS, CDR2 YFSETQ. The CDR3 length is 15 residues. The V end was cut by 0 bases, the J end by 4 bases, with 13 bases between.

V is TRBV5-1 and J is TRBJ2-4; 11 bases are a match to TRBD1. Per the germline V gene, CDR1 is SGHRS and CDR2 is YFSETQ. The CDR3 has 14 residues. V gave up 5 bases and J gave up 5 bases; unmatched junction bases: 3. The CDR3 bases are TGCGCCAGCAGGGGACAGGGGGGCCAAAACATTCAGTACTTC. Translating gives CASRGQGGQNIQYF.

J is TRBJ2-3 and V is TRBV27, with 11 bases identical to TRBD1. The V and J ends lost 3 bases and 5 bases, in that order; junction bases with no gene match: 4. CDR1 is MNHEY, CDR2 SMNVEV, per germline (reference sequence). The length of the CDR3 is 15 residues. Here the CDR3 reads CASSFWTGGRDTQYF. Written as DNA, the CDR3 is TGTGCCAGCAGTTTCTGGACAGGGGGCAGAGATACGCAGTATTTT.

The rearrangement uses TRBV11-3 and TRBJ1-6; 7 nucleotides line up with TRBD1. From germline, CDR1 is SGHNT and CDR2 YENEEA. This CDR3 is 15 amino acids long. Losses at the gene ends were 0 bases for V and 7 bases for J; bases not matched to a gene: 3. The CDR3 DNA reads as TGTGCCAGCAGCTTAGAAGGGACAGAGAATTCACCCCTCCACTTT. Translated, it gives CASSLEGTENSPLHF. The complete variable domain, with remaining parts taken from reference TRBV11-3 and TRBJ1-6, reads EAGVVQSPRYKIIEKKQPVAFWCNPISGHNTLYWYLQNLGQGPELLIRYENEEAVDDSQLPKDRFSAERLKGVDSTLKIQPAELGDSAVYLCASSLEGTENSPLHFGNGTRLTVT.

The chain's CDR3 is CASSPGPGTGRDTQYF. The DNA of the CDR3 is TGTGCCAGCAGCCCAGGCCCCGGGACAGGCAGAGATACGCAGTATTTT. V is TRBV7-3 and J is TRBJ2-3; 8 bases map to TRBD1. CDR3 size: 16 residues. After removal of 5 bases from V and 5 bases from J, the junction contained 12 bases not matched to a gene. Looked up from germline, CDR1 is SGHTA and CDR2 is FQGTGA.